These T cell receptor beta chains were read from a single sample in a study of Tregs in tolerant kidney transplant recipients. TCRdb keeps only in-frame clones here, not all; method: immunoSEQ multiplex PCR. Seen here are about 240,000 clones, about 80% observed once, and the top ten hold over 0.5%. The sequencing sample was made of CD4+ T cells from blood. These receptors originate from a human donor in good health. Each CDR3 is given with its conserved first and last residue. D genes are given only for firm matches. Some rows have no size entry. The others give once, few or many, or a class for an expanded clone.

D	V	size	J	DNA	CDR3
.	TRBV7-2	.	TRBJ1-6	TGTGCCAGCAGCTTCTCGTCGAATCCTAATTCACCCCTCCACTTT	CASSFSSNPNSPLHF
TRBD2	TRBV10-3	few	TRBJ2-5	TGTGCCATCAGTGACTCGGGAGGGCCAGGAGAGACCCAGTACTTC	CAISDSGGPGETQYF
TRBD1	TRBV19	few	TRBJ2-5	TGTGCCAGTAGTCCGGGACAGGGGCAAGAGACCCAGTACTTC	CASSPGQGQETQYF
.	TRBV5-1	.	TRBJ1-1	TGCGCCAGCAGCTCCCGCCCCCGGGACACTATGAACACTGAAGCTTTCTTT	CASSSRPRDTMNTEAFF
.	TRBV5-1	.	TRBJ1-3	TGCGCCAGCAGCACGGCCGGCAGCTCTGGAAACACCATATATTTT	CASSTAGSSGNTIYF
.	TRBV4-1	.	TRBJ1-5	TGCGCCAGCAGCCAAGTGGCGTCCCGATATGGGAATCAGCCCCAGCATTTT	CASSQVASRYGNQPQHF
.	TRBV7-3	.	TRBJ1-1	TGTGCCAGCAGCTTAAAGCGGGACACTGAAGCTTTCTTT	CASSLKRDTEAFF
.	TRBV7-9	.	TRBJ1-3	TGTGCCAGCAGCTTCTGGCTGGGCCTCTCTGGAAACACCATATATTTT	CASSFWLGLSGNTIYF
TRBD1	TRBV11-2	.	TRBJ1-2	TGTGCCAGCAACCTTGACAGGGTAGGAGGCTACACCTTC	CASNLDRVGGYTF
.	TRBV10-3	.	TRBJ1-1	TGTGCCATCAGGCAGGGAATGAACACTGAAGCTTTCTTT	CAIRQGMNTEAFF
TRBD1	TRBV5-1	.	TRBJ2-6	TGCGCCACCATGACAGGGGCTGGGGCCAACGTCCTGACTTTC	CATMTGAGANVLTF
TRBD2	TRBV4-1	once	TRBJ2-1	TGCGCCAGCAGCCAATCTAGCGGGCCCCCCTCTTCCTACAATGAGCAGTTCTTC	CASSQSSGPPSSYNEQFF
.	TRBV29-1	.	TRBJ2-5	TGCAGCGTTGCTAAGGGTTTCTTAGCTCTTTTGCCCCAGTACTTC	CSVAKGFLALLPQYF
.	TRBV7-9	.	TRBJ1-4	TGTGCCAGCAGCTTAGGCGGGGCGGGGAATGAAAAACTGTTTTTT	CASSLGGAGNEKLFF
.	TRBV12-1	once	TRBJ2-7	TGTGCCAGCAGCTCACTAATAGGGAGGGAGACCTACGAGCAGTACTTC	CASSSLIGRETYEQYF
.	TRBV2	.	TRBJ1-2	TGTGCCAGCAGTGAACTGGGCCTCTATGGCTACACCTTC	CASSELGLYGYTF
.	TRBV18	.	TRBJ2-5	TGTGCCAGCCTCGACCGGGTCTCGGAGACCCAGTACTTC	CASLDRVSETQYF
.	TRBV25-1	.	TRBJ1-5	TGTGCCAGCAGTGAACGCACGGCAATGCTGCCCCAGCATTTT	CASSERTAMLPQHF
.	TRBV6-6	few	TRBJ2-2	TGTGCCAGCAGTTCACCAGGGGCGCGCGCCGGGGAGCTGTTTTTT	CASSSPGARAGELFF
.	TRBV11-3	once	TRBJ2-7	TGTGCCAGCAGCTCGGGGGCTGTGAGCTCCTACGAGCAGTACTTC	CASSSGAVSSYEQYF
.	TRBV6-5	.	TRBJ2-7	TGTGCCAGCAGTTACTCCCGGGACAAGATACCGTACGAGCAGTACTTC	CASSYSRDKIPYEQYF
.	TRBV7-2	once	TRBJ1-5	TGTGCCAGCAGCCGGGGCGGGGTGAGGGGCAATCAGCCCCAGCATTTT	CASSRGGVRGNQPQHF
.	TRBV11-2	.	TRBJ2-1	TGTGCCAGCAGTTACTCTACAGCCTTGGATGAGCAGTTCTTC	CASSYSTALDEQFF
.	TRBV6-5	.	TRBJ1-5	TGTGCCAGCAGTTACTCGAACCGTGGCAATCAGCCCCAGCATTTT	CASSYSNRGNQPQHF
.	TRBV6-1	.	TRBJ1-1	TGTGCCAGCAGTGAAGCCCCGGGGGGGACTGAAGCTTTCTTT	CASSEAPGGTEAFF
.	TRBV5-1	.	TRBJ2-5	TGCGCCAGCAGCTTGGTTCAAGAGACCCAGTACTTC	CASSLVQETQYF
TRBD1	TRBV19	.	TRBJ1-2	TGTACCAGTAGTAGGACAGGGGTCTATGGCTACACCTTC	CTSSRTGVYGYTF
.	TRBV15	.	TRBJ1-1	TGTGCCACCAGCAGAGGCGGGGCAGGGCCGTTGGGTACTGAAGCTTTCTTT	CATSRGGAGPLGTEAFF
TRBD1	TRBV6-1	.	TRBJ2-7	TGTGCCAGCAGACGGACAGGGGGGACCTACGAGCAGTACTTC	CASRRTGGTYEQYF
.	TRBV11-3	few	TRBJ2-7	TGTGCCAGCAGCTTAAGAAGTCCGGACTCCTACGAGCAGTACTTC	CASSLRSPDSYEQYF
.	TRBV6-1	.	TRBJ1-6	TGTGCCAGCAGTTTTCTCAGCTCCTATAATTCACCCCTCCACTTT	CASSFLSSYNSPLHF
.	TRBV11-1	.	TRBJ2-5	TGTGCCAGCAGCTTAGCGCGGGGACCCCAAGAGACCCAGTACTTC	CASSLARGPQETQYF
.	TRBV7-8	.	TRBJ1-4	TGTGCCAGCACCCGGGGGCAGGGGAGTGAAAAACTGTTTTTT	CASTRGQGSEKLFF
.	TRBV18	.	TRBJ2-7	TGTGCCAGCTCACCATCCGCGGGGGCCTCCTTTGGGCAGTACTTC	CASSPSAGASFGQYF
.	TRBV6-5	.	TRBJ1-5	TGTGCCAGCAGTAGGACCCGGACTAGCAATCAGCCCCAGCATTTT	CASSRTRTSNQPQHF
TRBD2	TRBV6-6	.	TRBJ2-7	TGTGCCAGCAGTTCCTGGACTAGCGCGAAATCCTACGAGCAGTACTTC	CASSSWTSAKSYEQYF
TRBD2	TRBV9	.	TRBJ2-5	TGTGCCAGCAGCGTAGGGGCCTCTAGCGGGGGGTTCCAAGAGACCCAGTACTTC	CASSVGASSGGFQETQYF
.	TRBV6-4	.	TRBJ1-1	TGTGCCACAAAGAGGGACCTAACCCCTTCAAGTAAAGCTTTCTTT	CATKRDLTPSSKAFF
.	TRBV6-5	.	TRBJ2-1	TGTGCCAGCAGTTATGGGGGACTTAGCTACAATGAGCAGTTCTTC	CASSYGGLSYNEQFF
.	TRBV10-2	few	TRBJ2-7	TGCGCCAGCAGTACAAGCTCCTACGAGCAGTACTTC	CASSTSSYEQYF
TRBD2	TRBV5-1	.	TRBJ2-3	TGCGCCAGCAGCGAGCTAGCGGGAGGGCCCCCAGATACGCAGTATTTT	CASSELAGGPPDTQYF
.	TRBV11-3	.	TRBJ2-2	TGTGCCAGCAGCTCGAGCCGAGGTTCCACCGGGGAGCTGTTTTTT	CASSSSRGSTGELFF
TRBD2	TRBV7-8	.	TRBJ2-7	TGTGCCAGCAGCTTAGACTGGGGACTAGGGGCCCACGAGCAGTACTTC	CASSLDWGLGAHEQYF
.	TRBV7-2	once	TRBJ2-1	TGTGCCAGCAGCCCCGAACCAATTGCCTCCTACAATGAGCAGTTCTTC	CASSPEPIASYNEQFF
.	TRBV11-3	.	TRBJ2-1	TGTGCCAGCAGCCCCTCGCTAGCGAGCTACAATGAGCAGTTCTTC	CASSPSLASYNEQFF
TRBD1	TRBV9	.	TRBJ2-7	TGTGCCAGCAGCGTAGGGACTACGACAGGGGATCCCTACGAGCAGTACTTC	CASSVGTTTGDPYEQYF
.	TRBV5-4	.	TRBJ2-7	TGTGCCAGCACCAGGGGCGGGGATCCCTCCTACGAGCAGTACTTC	CASTRGGDPSYEQYF